Following are 6 T cell receptor beta chains from one sample sequenced in a study of T-cell memory formation after mild COVID-19. Using its own MiXCR run on the 5' RACE reads, TCRdb lists one record per CDR3 protein. Of around 430,000 distinct CDR3 sequences in the sample, roughly 15% were seen once. Sample: PBMCs or a T cell subset sorted from them (not recorded which). These receptors were obtained from a man aged 18-30 years who had mild COVID-19 (a few samples of this study predate the infection). Cell type and time point are not known.

This rearrangement joins TRBV6-2 or TRBV6-3 to TRBJ2-7; 8 bases are a match to TRBD2. Unmatched junction bases numbered 7, after V lost 5 bases and J lost 1 base. This CDR3 comprises 15 residues. The germline CDR1 and CDR2 sequences are MNHEY and SVGEGT. The CDR3 DNA reads TGTGCCAGCAGTCCCGCACCGGGAGGGTCCTACGAGCAGTACTTC. As protein: CASSPAPGGSYEQYF.

The chain combines TRBV3-1 with TRBJ2-5; D uncertain. Germline V lookup: CDR1 LGHDT, CDR2 YNNKEL (reference sequence). Trimming removed 4 bases at V and 5 bases at J, with 14 bases between. The CDR3 runs 14 residues. CDR3 region: CASSPRALGETQYF. For the CDR3, the DNA is TGTGCCAGCAGCCCTCGGGCCCTGGGGGAGACCCAGTACTTC.

In this sample, this clonotype turned up many times. The V gene is TRBV27, the J gene TRBJ2-3, with D perhaps TRBD1 (6 bases). CDR3 size: 17 residues. V was shortened by 2 bases and J by 3 bases, with 18 bases between the two germline ends. Germline V CDR1 and CDR2: MNHEY, SMNVEV (reference sequence). The CDR3 DNA reads TGTGCCAGCAGTTTAACCGCAGGGGACGTGAGGACAGATACGCAGTATTTT. It specifies CASSLTAGDVRTDTQYF.

This CDR3 reads CASSTIPDSSATNEKLFF. For the CDR3, the DNA is TGTGCCAGCTCAACGATCCCGGATAGTTCTGCAACTAATGAAAAACTGTTTTTT. This chain links TRBV18 with TRBJ1-4; D unclear. CDR1 is KGHSH and CDR2 is LQKENI in the germline V gene. The V end lost 5 bases, the J end lost 0 bases, and 19 bases lay between the germline ends. The CDR3 has 18 amino acids.

This clonotype was observed a few times. The junction differs from germline at one of its ends, possibly a read error. The chain employs TRBV6-1 and TRBJ2-1; D is undetermined. This CDR3 has 9 residues. In germline, CDR1 is MNHNS, CDR2 SASEGT. Here the CDR3 reads CASSGEQFF. CDR3 DNA sequence: TGTGCCAGTAGTGGTGAGCAGTTCTTC.

This clonotype turned up a few times. V and J are TRBV21-1 and TRBJ1-4; TRBD1 is the table's D call, not checked against the DNA. TRBV21-1 represents a pseudogene. The length of the CDR3 is 15 residues. CDR3 sequence (DNA): TGTGCCAGCAGCAAATCCGGGGGCGATCTGGGAAAACTGTTTTTT. It translates to CASSKSGGDLGKLFF.